This TCR beta chain was identified during a study of shared clonotypes between healthy human individuals. Study-wide background: Aged between 18 and 49, the donors were a couple of women and a few men. CD8 memory received one plate per donor, CD8 naive two, CD4 memory three and CD4 naive three. Study observations and caveats: Unshared clonotypes carried lower generation probabilities than those common to all four donors. The low donor count limited represented genetic and exposure-history diversity.

Using immunoSEQ multiplex PCR, the repertoire was profiled, and TCRdb retains in-frame clones only, with some absent. The sample has 850,000 to 1,200,000 clones, roughly 75% seen once; the top ten hold about 1.5%. About this clone itself: Its matching antigen is unknown.

The sequencing sample was made of memory CD4+ T cells sorted from blood. Subset specified: CD45RA-negative fraction. This TCR was recovered from a young man in good health.

In DNA, the CDR3 is TGTGCCAGCAGCTTCCTCCAGGAGCATTTTGGAAACACCATATATTTT. As protein: CASSFLQEHFGNTIYF. The chain couples TRBV5-6 to TRBJ1-3; the D is unclear. V lost 2 bases to trimming and J lost 3 bases, with 15 bases between them. From germline, CDR1 is SGHDT and CDR2 YYEEEE. CDR3 size: 16 residues.